Listed here are 29 T cell receptor beta chains from one sample, sequenced in a study of shared clonotypes between healthy human individuals. The method was immunoSEQ multiplex PCR; TCRdb's version includes in-frame clones alone and lacks a portion of them. This sample has around 2.5 million clones; roughly 93% occur once, and the top ten carry 0.36%. Sequencing was done on a sample of naive CD4+ T cells from PBMCs. Subset defined: CD45RA+ positively selected. The receptors derive from a man younger than 35 in good health. Some clones in this sample may be carry-over from other donors' samples.

The J gene is TRBJ2-2, the V gene TRBV5-1; D unclear. Per germline, CDR1 SGHRS and CDR2 YFSETQ. V lost 2 bases and J 3 bases, leaving 11 bases between the germline ends. CDR3 size: 15 residues. The CDR3 coding sequence is TGCGCCAGCAGCTTAAGGGCTCGGGACACCGGGGAGCTGTTTTTT. Its translation is CASSLRARDTGELFF.

The rearrangement links TRBV28 to TRBJ2-2, with D possibly matching TRBD2 (6 bases). This CDR3 has 18 amino acids. The ends were cut back, 2 bases at V and 1 base at J, with 17 bases in the middle. CDR1 is MDHEN and CDR2 is SYDVKM in the germline V gene. The CDR3 spells CASSLPPRGVVNTGELFF. DNA for the CDR3: TGTGCCAGCAGTTTACCTCCTCGCGGGGTAGTGAACACCGGGGAGCTGTTTTTT.

The gene calls are TRBV5-1 and TRBJ1-5; the D gene is possibly TRBD1 (5 bases). CDR3 size: 15 residues. Germline CDR1 and CDR2: SGHRS and YFSETQ. V lost 0 bases, J lost 5 bases, and 12 bases lay in between. The CDR3 region has the DNA TGCGCCAGCAGCTTGGGGTGGGGCGGCGATCAGCCCCAGCATTTT. Amino acid sequence: CASSLGWGGDQPQHF. The full variable domain, completed using reference TRBV5-1 and TRBJ1-5, is KAGVTQTPRYLIKTRGQQVTLSCSPISGHRSVSWYQQTPGQGLQFLFEYFSETQRNKGNFPGRFSGRQFSNSRSEMNVSTLELGDSALYLCASSLGWGGDQPQHFGDGTRLSIL.

V is TRBV2 and J is TRBJ2-1; perhaps TRBD1 as D (6 bases). The CDR3 extends over 13 amino acids. V lost 3 bases, J lost 5 bases, and 8 bases lay in between. The germline CDR1 and CDR2 sequences are SNHLY and FYNNEI. CDR3 sequence: CASSDRGHNEQFF. The CDR3 region has the DNA TGTGCCAGCAGTGACAGGGGCCACAATGAGCAGTTCTTC.

The V call is TRBV11-3, the J call TRBJ2-3; the match to TRBD1 covers 9 bases. The CDR3 loop spans 15 amino acids. The ends lost 5 bases at V and 4 bases at J; junction bases unmatched: 7. Germline lookup yields CDR1 SGHNT and CDR2 YENEEA. The CDR3 loop is CASSVRTGDPDTQYF. CDR3 DNA sequence: TGTGCCAGCAGCGTCCGGACAGGGGATCCAGATACGCAGTATTTT.

V gene TRBV6-6 combines with J gene TRBJ2-1, with D unresolved. Deletions cut 5 bases from V and 0 bases from J, with 8 bases between. Germline lookup yields CDR1 MNHNY and CDR2 SVGAGI (reference sequence). This CDR3 has 14 residues. In DNA form, the CDR3 reads TGTGCCAGCAGTGGGGTCAGCTCCTACAATGAGCAGTTCTTC. Translated: CASSGVSSYNEQFF.

The V and J genes are TRBV28 and TRBJ1-2; D not resolved. V was clipped by 8 bases and J by 11 bases, with 9 bases between them. Per germline, CDR1 MDHEN and CDR2 SYDVKM. CDR3 length equals 9 residues. The CDR3 reads CASGLTYTF. DNA for the CDR3: TGTGCCAGCGGCCTCACGTACACCTTC.

The V gene is TRBV6-4, the J gene TRBJ2-7; 7 nucleotides align to TRBD1. Germline CDR1 and CDR2: MRHNA and SNTAGT. Losses at the gene ends were 4 bases for V and 2 bases for J; bases not matched to a gene: 2. The CDR3 runs to 13 residues. CDR3 loop: CASSGDRPYEQYF. In nucleotides, the CDR3 is TGTGCCAGCAGTGGGGACAGACCCTACGAGCAGTACTTC.

This clone came up once. This chain uses TRBV9 with TRBJ1-3; D remains unclear. This CDR3 is 14 amino acids long. Germline V gene data show CDR1 as SGDLS and CDR2 as YYNGEE. Trimming removed 3 bases at V and 0 bases at J, with 7 bases between. The CDR3 is CASSAGHSGNTIYF. CDR3 DNA sequence: TGTGCCAGCAGCGCTGGGCACTCTGGAAACACCATATATTTT. The full variable domain, in which reference TRBV9 and TRBJ1-3 provide the parts outside the CDR3, is DSGVTQTPKHLITATGQRVTLRCSPRSGDLSVYWYQQSLDQGLQFLIQYYNGEERAKGNILERFSAQQFPDLHSELNLSSLELGDSALYFCASSAGHSGNTIYFGEGSWLTVV.

This rearrangement joins TRBV27 to TRBJ2-5; TRBD1 aligns across 9 bases. Germline V gene lookup returns CDR1 MNHEY and CDR2 SMNVEV (reference sequence). The CDR3 totals 15 residues. With 5 bases clipped from V and 6 bases from J, the junction kept 10 bases outside the gene matches. The CDR3, as DNA: TGTGCCAGCAGTCCCGACCGGGACAGGGTCCAGACCCAGTACTTC. This sequence encodes CASSPDRDRVQTQYF.

The chain uses TRBV5-1 and TRBJ1-1; D perhaps matches TRBD1 (6 bases). Trimming removed 1 base from V and 3 bases from J, with 13 bases in between. There are 15 residues in the CDR3. CDR1 SGHRS and CDR2 YFSETQ come from the germline V gene. CDR3 coding DNA: TGCGCCAGCAGCTTGATTACGGGGGGCTACACTGAAGCTTTCTTT. It translates to CASSLITGGYTEAFF.

The rearrangement uses TRBV5-1 and TRBJ1-1; a possible D gene is TRBD1 (6 bases). Germline values: CDR1 SGHRS, CDR2 YFSETQ. V lost 4 bases to trimming and J lost 1 base, with 14 bases between them. The CDR3 is made up of 15 amino acids. The CDR3 here is CASSRMGGANTEAFF. The CDR3 region has the DNA TGCGCCAGCAGCCGCATGGGGGGGGCGAACACTGAAGCTTTCTTT.

Concerning this clone itself: Distinct nucleotide sequences in the sample also encode this CDR3. V usage is TRBV19 and J usage is TRBJ1-1; a weak D match, TRBD1 (6 bases). Trimming cost V 5 bases and J 5 bases, with 9 bases left between them. Germline CDR1 is LNHDA and CDR2 is SQIVND (reference sequence). The CDR3 has 12 amino acids. CDR3 bases: TGTGCCAGTAGTGGAGGGGGGACTGAAGCTTTCTTT. Amino acids: CASSGGGTEAFF.

This chain joins TRBV18 and TRBJ2-1, with 12 bases aligning to TRBD2. The J segment lost 3 bases and the V segment lost 1 base, leaving 1 base of the junction unmatched. Germline CDR1 KGHSH, CDR2 LQKENI. This CDR3 comprises 16 residues. CDR3 sequence: CASSPLTSGGYNEQFF. CDR3 nucleotides: TGTGCCAGCTCACCACTGACTAGCGGGGGCTACAATGAGCAGTTCTTC. Supplemented by reference TRBV18 and TRBJ2-1, the full variable domain reads NAGVMQNPRHLVRRRGQEARLRCSPMKGHSHVYWYRQLPEEGLKFMVYLQKENIIDESGMPKERFSAEFPKEGPSILRIQQVVRGDSAAYFCASSPLTSGGYNEQFFGPGTRLTVL.

This clone was seen just once. The CDR3 coding sequence is TGTGCCAGCGGGGATAAGTATGGCTACACCTTC. Its translation is CASGDKYGYTF. This chain uses TRBV28 with TRBJ1-2; no clear D. The CDR3 has 11 amino acids. Trimming left V 8 bases short and J 5 bases short, with 9 bases between. The germline V gene encodes CDR1 MDHEN and CDR2 SYDVKM.

The J gene is TRBJ2-3, the V gene TRBV28; TRBD2 aligns across 15 bases. CDR1 and CDR2 from the germline V gene are MDHEN and SYDVKM. Trimming took 3 bases from V and 6 from J; bases not matched to a gene: 4. The CDR3 has 16 amino acids. CDR3 residues: CASSLGLAGGWDTQYF. Here the CDR3 DNA reads TGTGCCAGCAGTTTGGGACTAGCGGGAGGATGGGATACGCAGTATTTT.

This chain connects TRBV10-3 to TRBJ2-5; D uncertain. Germline V gene lookup returns CDR1 ENHRY and CDR2 SYGVKD. Deletions cut 0 bases from V and 1 base from J, with 6 bases between. The CDR3 has 14 residues. As DNA, the CDR3 is TGTGCCATCAGTGAGTCATGGTCCCAAGAGACCCAGTACTTC. Translated: CAISESWSQETQYF.

The chain uses TRBV7-8 and TRBJ2-1; D is possibly TRBD2 (6 bases). The germline CDR1 and CDR2 sequences are SGHVS and FQNEAQ. The CDR3 sequence is 17 residues long. V was trimmed by 5 bases and J by 1 base, leaving 18 bases between them. The CDR3 region has the DNA TGTGCCAGCAGCCGCGGGGCAGGTCTTGGGTCCTACAATGAGCAGTTCTTC. It codes for CASSRGAGLGSYNEQFF.

The gene calls are TRBV7-2 and TRBJ1-2, with D maybe TRBD1 (6 bases). Germline CDR1 is SGHTA and CDR2 is FQGNSA. V shed 0 bases and J shed 2 bases, with 13 bases lying between them. The CDR3 runs to 16 residues. The CDR3 region is CASSLAPGGANYGYTF. CDR3 DNA: TGTGCCAGCAGCTTAGCGCCGGGGGGCGCGAACTATGGCTACACCTTC. The variable domain in full, with the rest retrieved from reference TRBV7-2 and TRBJ1-2, is GAGVSQSPSNKVTEKGKDVELRCDPISGHTALYWYRQSLGQGLEFLIYFQGNSAPDKSGLPSDRFSAERTGGSVSTLTIQRTQQEDSAVYLCASSLAPGGANYGYTFGSGTRLTVV.

The J gene is TRBJ2-2, the V gene TRBV19, with 7 bases that match TRBD2. The V gene's germline CDR1 is LNHDA and CDR2 SQIVND (reference sequence). CDR3 size: 16 residues. Germline trimming cut 5 bases from V and 1 base from J; bases unmatched to any gene: 7. CDR3 loop: CASSFRLAENTGELFF. The DNA for the CDR3 is TGTGCCAGTAGTTTCCGACTAGCCGAGAACACCGGGGAGCTGTTTTTT.

The chain uses TRBV29-1 and TRBJ1-1, with 10 bases fitting TRBD1. CDR1 and CDR2 (germline): SQVTM, ANQGSEA. The V segment lost 7 bases and the J segment 7 bases; nucleotides outside the gene matches: 9. CDR3 length: 13 amino acids. CDR3 in amino acids: CSARQGARGEAFF. The DNA for the CDR3 is TGCAGCGCTCGACAGGGGGCGCGGGGTGAAGCTTTCTTT.

Comment on this clone: This same CDR3 is encoded by further DNA sequences in the sample. This chain joins TRBV7-2 and TRBJ1-1; weak D call: TRBD1 (5 bases). The germline V gene has CDR1 SGHTA and CDR2 FQGNSA. The V and J ends lost 0 bases and 2 bases respectively, with 10 bases between them. The CDR3 has 15 residues. The CDR3 coding sequence is TGTGCCAGCAGCTTAGCCGGGACTTTAAACACTGAAGCTTTCTTT. Translated, it gives CASSLAGTLNTEAFF.

For the CDR3, the DNA is TGCGCCAGCAGCTTCGGGACTAGAGCCCACGAGCAGTACTTC. It encodes CASSFGTRAHEQYF. This chain uses TRBV5-1 with TRBJ2-7; 8 bases line up with TRBD2. Trimming at V came to 2 bases and at J to 5 bases, leaving 6 bases not matched to a gene. The CDR3 is 14 residues long. Germline V CDR1 and CDR2: SGHRS, YFSETQ.

The CDR3 region is CASSPRVVQPQHF. As DNA, the CDR3 is TGTGCCAGTAGTCCCAGGGTGGTTCAGCCCCAGCATTTT. The gene calls are TRBV19 and TRBJ1-5; D possibly corresponds to TRBD1 (5 bases). The CDR3 spans 13 residues. Germline CDR1 reads LNHDA; CDR2 reads SQIVND (reference sequence). The V end lost 5 bases, the J end lost 6 bases, and 11 bases lay between the germline ends.

The DNA of the CDR3 is TGTGCCAGCAGTTACGGCAGGGCCGAGACCCAGTACTTC. It is translated as CASSYGRAETQYF. This chain uses TRBV6-6 with TRBJ2-5; possibly TRBD1 for D (5 bases). The CDR3 consists of 13 residues. Germline-derived CDR1 and CDR2 are MNHNY and SVGAGI (reference sequence). Trimming stripped 2 bases from V and 5 bases from J, with 9 bases between.

The chain carries TRBV2 and TRBJ1-1; TRBD1 matches 7 bases. Per germline, CDR1 SNHLY and CDR2 FYNNEI. With V trimmed by 5 bases and J by 1 base, 4 bases remained unmatched. CDR3 size: 14 residues. CDR3 amino acids: CASSPTGKNTEAFF. The CDR3 nucleotides read TGTGCCAGCAGTCCGACAGGGAAGAACACTGAAGCTTTCTTT.

The chain recombines TRBV6-5 with TRBJ2-1; D might be TRBD1 (5 bases). The germline gives CDR1 MNHEY, CDR2 SVGAGI. The CDR3 extends over 14 amino acids. V was trimmed by 1 base and J by 8 bases, leaving 12 bases between them. CDR3 DNA: TGTGCCAGCAGTTACTTGGCCAGGGATTATGAGCAGTTCTTC. As protein: CASSYLARDYEQFF.

The V call is TRBV7-4, the J call TRBJ2-7; D possibly corresponds to TRBD2 (5 bases). CDR1 is SGHVT, CDR2 SQSDAQ, per germline. The CDR3 sequence is 15 residues long. V gave up 5 bases and J gave up 3 bases, with 17 bases separating them. This chain's CDR3 is CASSPWERNFYEQYF. Here the CDR3 DNA reads TGTGCCAGCAGCCCATGGGAGCGGAACTTCTACGAGCAGTACTTC.

The chain employs TRBV19 and TRBJ1-1; D not certain. The CDR3 has 15 residues. Deletions cut 6 bases from V and 4 bases from J, with 18 bases between. Germline lookup yields CDR1 LNHDA and CDR2 SQIVND (reference sequence). CDR3 sequence (DNA): TGTGCCAGTAGGCAGTGGGAGGCGGGTTCCACTGAAGCTTTCTTT. Its translation: CASRQWEAGSTEAFF.